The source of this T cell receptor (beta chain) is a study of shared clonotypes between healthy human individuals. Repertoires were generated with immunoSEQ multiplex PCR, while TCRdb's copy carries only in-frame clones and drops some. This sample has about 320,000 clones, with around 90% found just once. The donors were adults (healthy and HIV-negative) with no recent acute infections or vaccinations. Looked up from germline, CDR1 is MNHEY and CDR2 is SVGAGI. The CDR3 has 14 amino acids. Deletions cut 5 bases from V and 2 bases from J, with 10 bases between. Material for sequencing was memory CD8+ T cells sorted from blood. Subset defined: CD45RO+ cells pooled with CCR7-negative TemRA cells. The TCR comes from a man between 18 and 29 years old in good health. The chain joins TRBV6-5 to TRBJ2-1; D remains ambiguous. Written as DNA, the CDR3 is TGTGCCAGCAGTGCGGACCCCGCCTACAATGAGCAGTTCTTC. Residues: CASSADPAYNEQFF.